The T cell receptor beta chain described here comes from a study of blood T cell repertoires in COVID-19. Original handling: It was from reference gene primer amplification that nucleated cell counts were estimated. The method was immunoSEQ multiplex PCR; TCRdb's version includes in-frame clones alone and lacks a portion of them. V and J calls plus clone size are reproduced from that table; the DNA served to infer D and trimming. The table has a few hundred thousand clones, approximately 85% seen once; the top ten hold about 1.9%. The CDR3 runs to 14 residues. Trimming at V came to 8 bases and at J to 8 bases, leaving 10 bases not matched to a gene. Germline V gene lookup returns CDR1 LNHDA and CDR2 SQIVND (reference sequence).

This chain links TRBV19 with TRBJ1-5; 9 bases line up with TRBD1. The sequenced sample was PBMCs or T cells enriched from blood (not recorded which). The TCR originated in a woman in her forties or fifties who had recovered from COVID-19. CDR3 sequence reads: CASAYRGPREPQHF. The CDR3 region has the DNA TGTGCCAGTGCGTACAGGGGGCCGCGGGAGCCCCAGCATTTT.